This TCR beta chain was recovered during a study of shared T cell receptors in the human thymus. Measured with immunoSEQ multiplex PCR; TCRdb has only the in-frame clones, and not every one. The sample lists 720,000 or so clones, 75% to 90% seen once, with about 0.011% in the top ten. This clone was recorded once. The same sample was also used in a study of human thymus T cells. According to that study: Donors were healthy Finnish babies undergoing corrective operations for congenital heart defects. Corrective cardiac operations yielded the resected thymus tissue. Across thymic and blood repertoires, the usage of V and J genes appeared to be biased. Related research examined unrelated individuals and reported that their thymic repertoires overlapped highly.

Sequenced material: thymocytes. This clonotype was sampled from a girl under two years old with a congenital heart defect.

In nucleotides, the CDR3 is TGTGCCAGCAGGGGCCGGCCTTACGGGGTGGCTTTCTTT. This gives the protein CASRGRPYGVAFF. V and J are TRBV6-4 and TRBJ1-1, with no clear D. With 6 bases removed from V and 11 bases from J, the gap between germline ends came to 19 bases. This CDR3 comprises 13 residues. CDR1 is MRHNA, CDR2 SNTAGT, per germline.